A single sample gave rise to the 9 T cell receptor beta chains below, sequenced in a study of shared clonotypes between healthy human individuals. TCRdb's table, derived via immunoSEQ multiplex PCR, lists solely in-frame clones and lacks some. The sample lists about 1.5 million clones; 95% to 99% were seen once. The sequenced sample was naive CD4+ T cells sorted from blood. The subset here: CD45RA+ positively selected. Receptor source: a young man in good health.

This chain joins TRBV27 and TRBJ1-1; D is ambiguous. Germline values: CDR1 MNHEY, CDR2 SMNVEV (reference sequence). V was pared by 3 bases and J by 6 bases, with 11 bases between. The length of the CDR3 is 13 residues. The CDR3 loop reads CASSLRGRAEAFF. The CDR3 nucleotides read TGTGCCAGCAGTTTGAGAGGGCGGGCTGAAGCTTTCTTT.

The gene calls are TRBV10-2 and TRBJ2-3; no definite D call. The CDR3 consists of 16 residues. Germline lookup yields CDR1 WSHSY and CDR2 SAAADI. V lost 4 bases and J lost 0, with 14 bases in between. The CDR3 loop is CASSGLAVASTDTQYF. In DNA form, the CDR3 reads TGCGCCAGCAGTGGGTTGGCGGTAGCTAGCACAGATACGCAGTATTTT.

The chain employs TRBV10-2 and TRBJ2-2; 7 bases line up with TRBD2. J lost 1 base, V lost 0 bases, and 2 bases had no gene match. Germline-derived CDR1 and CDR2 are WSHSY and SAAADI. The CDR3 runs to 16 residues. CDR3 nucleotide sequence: TGCGCCAGCAGTGAGTCGGGGGGGTGGAACACCGGGGAGCTGTTTTTT. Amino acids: CASSESGGWNTGELFF.

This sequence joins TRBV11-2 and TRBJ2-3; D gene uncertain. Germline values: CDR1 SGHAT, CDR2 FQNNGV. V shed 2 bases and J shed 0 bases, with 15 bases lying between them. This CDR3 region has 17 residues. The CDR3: CASSLSGWEQSTDTQYF. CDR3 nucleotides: TGTGCCAGCAGCTTATCTGGATGGGAACAAAGCACAGATACGCAGTATTTT.

The CDR3 region is CASSQVGYRGPPYEQYF. The CDR3 DNA follows: TGCGCCAGCAGCCAAGTAGGCTACAGGGGTCCCCCCTACGAGCAGTACTTC. The chain uses TRBV4-3 and TRBJ2-7; 7 bases fit TRBD1. CDR1 is LGHNA and CDR2 is YSLEER in the germline V gene. With 1 base clipped from V and 2 bases from J, the junction kept 11 bases outside the gene matches. The CDR3 loop spans 17 amino acids.

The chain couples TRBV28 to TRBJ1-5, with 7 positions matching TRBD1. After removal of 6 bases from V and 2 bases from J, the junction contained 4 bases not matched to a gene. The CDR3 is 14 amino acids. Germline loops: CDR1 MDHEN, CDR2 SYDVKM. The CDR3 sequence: CASSWGQRNQPQHF. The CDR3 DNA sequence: TGTGCCAGCAGCTGGGGACAGCGCAATCAGCCCCAGCATTTT.

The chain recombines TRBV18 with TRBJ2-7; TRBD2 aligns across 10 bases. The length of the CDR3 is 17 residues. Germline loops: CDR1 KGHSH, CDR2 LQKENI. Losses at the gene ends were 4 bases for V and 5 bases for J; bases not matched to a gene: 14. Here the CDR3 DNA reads TGTGCCAGCTCACTGCTCGCGGATGGGCTAGCGGGAGACGAGCAGTACTTC. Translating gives CASSLLADGLAGDEQYF.

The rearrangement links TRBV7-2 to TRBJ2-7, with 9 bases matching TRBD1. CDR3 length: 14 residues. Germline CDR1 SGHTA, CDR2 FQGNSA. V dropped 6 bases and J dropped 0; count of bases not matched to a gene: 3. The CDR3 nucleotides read TGTGCCAGCAGATGGGACAGGGTCTCCTACGAGCAGTACTTC. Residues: CASRWDRVSYEQYF.

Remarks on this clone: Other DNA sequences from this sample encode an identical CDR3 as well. The CDR3 region is CASRAGSTNEKLFF. The CDR3 nucleotides read TGTGCCAGCCGGGCGGGGTCCACTAATGAAAAACTGTTTTTT. V usage is TRBV28 and J usage is TRBJ1-4; D gene ambiguous. Germline CDR1 MDHEN, CDR2 SYDVKM. V was trimmed by 8 bases and J by 2 bases, leaving 12 bases between them. The CDR3 length is 14 residues. Supplemented by reference TRBV28 and TRBJ1-4, the full variable domain reads DVKVTQSSRYLVKRTGEKVFLECVQDMDHENMFWYRQDPGLGLRLIYFSYDVKMKEKGDIPEGYSVSREKKERFSLILESASTNQTSMYLCASRAGSTNEKLFFGSGTQLSVL.